A selection of T cell receptor beta chains follows, all from one sample in a study of OX40 agonist ivuxolimab in advanced cancers. The assay was immunoSEQ multiplex PCR, and TCRdb's table has in-frame clones only and misses some. The sample holds some 70,000 clones, approximately 90% seen once. The sample consisted of CD4+ or CD8+ T cells sorted from blood, taken in a trial of the OX40 agonist ivuxolimab. All receptors derive from an adult with an advanced solid tumor such as melanoma, head and neck, liver or kidney cancer. Each CDR3 is given with its conserved first and last residue. A D gene is named only where the DNA matches it firmly. Size is omitted from some rows. Given values are once, few, many or a class for expanded clones.

TRBJ2-7 | TRBV5-1 | TRBD1 | 16 | . | TGCGCCAGCAGCTCGCTCCTTACAGGGGGCTATTCCGAGCAGTACTTC | CASSSLLTGGYSEQYF
TRBJ1-2 | TRBV30 | . | 15 | . | TGTGCCTGGAGTGTTCTAGGCCGCTACGGCCCTGGCTACACCTTC | CAWSVLGRYGPGYTF
TRBJ2-7 | TRBV7-9 | . | 11 | . | TGTGCCAGCAGCCAGACTGGGGAGCAGTACTTC | CASSQTGEQYF
TRBJ2-3 | TRBV29-1 | TRBD2 | 13 | . | TGCAGCGTTGACGGGCGGGGGACAGATACGCAGTATTTT | CSVDGRGTDTQYF
TRBJ1-5 | TRBV19 | . | 14 | . | TGTGCCAGTAGTACAACAGCGGGCAATCAGCCCCAGCATTTT | CASSTTAGNQPQHF
TRBJ1-1 | TRBV7-8 | TRBD1 | 15 | . | TGTGCCAGCAGCGTAGCCGGGACAGTGAACACTGAAGCTTTCTTT | CASSVAGTVNTEAFF
TRBJ1-6 | TRBV5-1 | . | 14 | few | TGCGCCAGCAGCAGGACAGCGGATAATTCACCCCTCCACTTT | CASSRTADNSPLHF
TRBJ1-1 | TRBV9 | TRBD1 | 13 | . | TGTGCCAGCAGCGCCGACAGGGACACTGAAGCTTTCTTT | CASSADRDTEAFF
TRBJ2-5 | TRBV19 | TRBD1 | 18 | . | TGTGCCAGTAGTATAACCTTCGGGACAGGGGGGTTCCAAGAGACCCAGTACTTC | CASSITFGTGGFQETQYF
TRBJ2-7 | TRBV7-6 | . | 12 | once | TGTGCCAGCAGCTCCGGTACCTACGAGCAGTACTTC | CASSSGTYEQYF
TRBJ1-2 | TRBV7-3 | TRBD1 | 16 | . | TGTGCCAGCAGTTTCCCCACCGGGACAGATAACTATGGCTACACCTTC | CASSFPTGTDNYGYTF
TRBJ2-7 | TRBV21-1 | . | 15 | . | TGTGCCAGCAGCAAAGATGTAGGGGCGTACTACGAGCAGTACTTC | CASSKDVGAYYEQYF
TRBJ2-7 | TRBV6-1 | . | 16 | . | TGTGCCAGCAGTGAAGCTTCGGCAGACCACTCCTACGAGCAGTACTTC | CASSEASADHSYEQYF
TRBJ1-5 | TRBV25-1 | TRBD1 | 14 | . | TGTGCCAGCAGTGAAACAGGGGGAAATCAGCCCCAGCATTTT | CASSETGGNQPQHF
TRBJ1-1 | TRBV6-1 | . | 14 | . | TGTGCCAGCAGTGTGGGACAAGTGAACACTGAAGCTTTCTTT | CASSVGQVNTEAFF
TRBJ2-6 | TRBV5-1 | . | 13 | . | TGCGCCAGCAGAGCCTCTGGGGCCAACGTCCTGACTTTC | CASRASGANVLTF
TRBJ2-6 | TRBV7-3 | TRBD1 | 16 | . | TGTGCCAGCAGCCCTCAGGGGGCGTCTGGGGCCAACGTCCTGACTTTC | CASSPQGASGANVLTF
TRBJ1-4 | TRBV5-6 | . | 14 | . | TGTGCCAGCAGCCGCCGACAGCCTAATGAAAAACTGTTTTTT | CASSRRQPNEKLFF
TRBJ1-1 | TRBV30 | . | 11 | . | TGTGCCTGGAAAATACAGATTGAAGCTTTCTTT | CAWKIQIEAFF
TRBJ2-3 | TRBV7-2 | . | 14 | once | TGTGCCAGCAGCCCGGGACATCCAGGCTATACGCAGTATTTT | CASSPGHPGYTQYF
TRBJ2-7 | TRBV19 | . | 14 | . | TGTGCCAGTAGTATAGACGTGGACTCCTACGAGCAGTACTTC | CASSIDVDSYEQYF
TRBJ2-5 | TRBV29-1 | . | 13 | . | TGCAGCGTTGAAGACATAGGGGGGGAGACCCAGTACTTC | CSVEDIGGETQYF
TRBJ2-7 | TRBV9 | . | 15 | few | TGTGCCAGCAGCATTCAGGCGGGCGGCTCCTACGAGCAGTACTTC | CASSIQAGGSYEQYF
TRBJ2-5 | TRBV6-1 | TRBD1 | 14 | once | TGTGCCAGCAGTGAAGGGACAGGGACAGAGACCCAGTACTTC | CASSEGTGTETQYF
TRBJ1-5 | TRBV6-5 | TRBD1 | 15 | . | TGTGCCAGCAGTTACCGACAGGGGAGCAATCAGCCCCAGCATTTT | CASSYRQGSNQPQHF
TRBJ2-2 | TRBV4-1 | . | 13 | . | TGCGCCAGCAGCGAAGAGCTCCCCGGGGAGCTGTTTTTT | CASSEELPGELFF
TRBJ2-5 | TRBV5-8 | . | 14 | . | TGTGCCAGCAGCGGCGGGACGGCTGGAGAGACCCAGTACTTC | CASSGGTAGETQYF
TRBJ2-1 | TRBV14 | . | 12 | . | TGTGCCAGCAGCCAAGGGATCTCGGAGCAGTTCTTC | CASSQGISEQFF
TRBJ1-3 | TRBV9 | . | 14 | . | TGTGCCAGCAGCGTCCAAACCTCTGGAAACACCATATATTTT | CASSVQTSGNTIYF
TRBJ2-5 | TRBV7-6 | . | 11 | . | TGTGCCAGCAGCCCTGTAGAGACCCAGTACTTC | CASSPVETQYF
TRBJ1-2 | TRBV6-5 | . | 14 | . | TGTGCCAGCAGGACGACGGAATTTAACTATGGCTACACCTTC | CASRTTEFNYGYTF
TRBJ2-1 | TRBV6-1 | TRBD2 | 15 | . | TGTGCCAGCGCCCGACTAGCGGGAGGGCCAGTTGAGCAGTTCTTC | CASARLAGGPVEQFF
TRBJ1-2 | TRBV10-3 | TRBD1 | 14 | . | TGTGCCATCAGCACCGGGACAGGGGAGGGTGGCTACACCTTC | CAISTGTGEGGYTF
TRBJ1-1 | TRBV5-1 | . | 12 | . | TGCGCCAGCAGCAGGGGGAATGCTGAAGCTTTCTTT | CASSRGNAEAFF
TRBJ2-2 | TRBV14 | . | 16 | . | TGTGCCAGCAGCCTATTGACACCTCCCTCGGGCGGGGAGCTGTTTTTT | CASSLLTPPSGGELFF
TRBJ2-2 | TRBV5-4 | TRBD1 | 18 | . | TGTGCCAGCAGCCCACCCCCAGGACAGGCGGCAAACACCGGGGAGCTGTTTTTT | CASSPPPGQAANTGELFF
TRBJ1-2 | TRBV25-1 | TRBD1 | 16 | once | TGTGCCAGCAGCCGGACAGGGGTGGGTTCCAACTATGGCTACACCTTC | CASSRTGVGSNYGYTF
TRBJ2-2 | TRBV5-4 | TRBD2 | 15 | . | TGTGCCAGCAGCAGGACTAGCGGGAACACCGGGGAGCTGTTTTTT | CASSRTSGNTGELFF
TRBJ1-5 | TRBV11-2 | TRBD1 | 15 | . | TGTGCCAGCAGCTTAGGCGACAGGGGGAATCAGCCCCAGCATTTT | CASSLGDRGNQPQHF
TRBJ2-2 | TRBV6-5 | TRBD1 | 15 | . | TGTGCCAGCAGCCGGGACAGGGGGCGCGGCGGGGAGCTGTTTTTT | CASSRDRGRGGELFF
TRBJ2-3 | TRBV7-9 | TRBD1 | 14 | . | TGTGCCAGCAACCAGGGGGACCTCACAGATACGCAGTATTTT | CASNQGDLTDTQYF
TRBJ1-5 | TRBV4-1 | . | 15 | . | TGCGCCAGCAGCCAAGGGGGGCTGTCCTATCAGCCCCAGCATTTT | CASSQGGLSYQPQHF
TRBJ1-6 | TRBV6-5 | TRBD1 | 15 | . | TGTGCCAGCAGTTACTCCGGACAGGGGAATTCACCCCTCCACTTT | CASSYSGQGNSPLHF
TRBJ1-2 | TRBV2 | . | 13 | once | TGTGCCAGCCGAGGGGGGGGGCTAAGTGGCTACACCTTC | CASRGGGLSGYTF
TRBJ2-1 | TRBV7-3 | . | 11 | . | TGTGCCAGCAGCTTGATGGGTGAGCAGTTCTTC | CASSLMGEQFF
TRBJ2-2 | TRBV19 | TRBD1 | 13 | . | TGTGCCAGTAGTAACCCAGGACAGGGGGGTCTGTTTTTT | CASSNPGQGGLFF
TRBJ2-3 | TRBV7-6 | TRBD2 | 15 | . | TGTGCCAGCAGCCCTCTAGCGGGGGGGTCAGATACGCAGTATTTT | CASSPLAGGSDTQYF
TRBJ2-1 | TRBV9 | . | 15 | . | TGTGCCAGCAGCGTAGCCGTAACAGGGTACAATGAGCAGTTCTTC | CASSVAVTGYNEQFF
TRBJ1-4 | TRBV7-9 | . | 14 | . | TGTGCCAGCAGCTTAGCCTTAGGGGATGAAAAACTGTTTTTT | CASSLALGDEKLFF
TRBJ1-4 | TRBV11-2 | . | 12 | . | TGTGCCAGCTCTGCAACTAATGAAAAACTGTTTTTT | CASSATNEKLFF
TRBJ2-2 | TRBV5-1 | TRBD1 | 18 | . | TGCGCCAGCAGCTCGACCCCTCCCCGACAGGGATGGGCCGGGGAGCTGTTTTTT | CASSSTPPRQGWAGELFF
TRBJ2-1 | TRBV5-3 | . | 17 | . | TGTGCCAGAAGCCACCGAACAGGGTGCAATCGCCCAATTGAGCAGTTCTTC | CARSHRTGCNRPIEQFF
TRBJ2-5 | TRBV7-6 | TRBD1 | 16 | . | TGTGCCAGCAGCCGCCCGGCAGGGGGCTTCCAAGAGACCCAGTACTTC | CASSRPAGGFQETQYF